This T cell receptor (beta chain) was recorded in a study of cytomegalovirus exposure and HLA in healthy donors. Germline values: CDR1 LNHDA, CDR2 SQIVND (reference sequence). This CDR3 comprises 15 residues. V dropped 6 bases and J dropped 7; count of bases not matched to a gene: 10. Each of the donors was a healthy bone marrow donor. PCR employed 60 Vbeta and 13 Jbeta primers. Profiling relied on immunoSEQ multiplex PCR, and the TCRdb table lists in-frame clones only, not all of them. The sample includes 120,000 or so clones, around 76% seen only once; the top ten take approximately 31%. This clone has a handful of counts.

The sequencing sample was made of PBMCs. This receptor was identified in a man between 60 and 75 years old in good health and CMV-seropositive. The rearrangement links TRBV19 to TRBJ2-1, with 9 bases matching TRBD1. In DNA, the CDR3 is TGTGCCAGTAGGCCTTCCGGGACAGGGTTAAATGAGCAGTTCTTC. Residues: CASRPSGTGLNEQFF.